This T cell receptor beta chain was sequenced in a study of cytomegalovirus exposure and HLA in healthy donors. The PCR employed 60 Vbeta primers together with 13 Jbeta primers. Clones were sequenced by immunoSEQ multiplex PCR, and TCRdb holds only the in-frame ones, with some missing. The data contain around 110,000 clones, about 75% of them seen just once; the ten biggest clones take up 2.5% to 3%. Findings and caveats of the study: Researchers reported that a few CMV-associated chains were confirmed in vitro as CMV antigen-specific. Most CMV-associated TCR beta chains appeared HLA-restricted in a later analysis.

This clone turned up a few times. Its antigen remains unknown. CDR1 is SGHKS, CDR2 YYEKEE, per germline (reference sequence). This CDR3 is built from 14 residues. The germline V and J ends were trimmed by 0 bases and 3 bases, with 9 bases remaining between them. Sequenced sample: PBMCs. The chain combines TRBV5-5 with TRBJ1-1; a possible D gene is TRBD1 (6 bases). The receptor's source is a male donor in good health and CMV-seropositive. The CDR3 spells CASSLVDRYTEAFF. In DNA form, the CDR3 reads TGTGCCAGCAGCTTGGTAGACAGGTACACTGAAGCTTTCTTT.